Described below is a single T cell receptor (beta chain) sequence and its context. Study processing details: The assay estimated nucleated cells by amplifying reference gene primers. Produced via immunoSEQ multiplex PCR; TCRdb's table is partial and in-frame only. The V and J calls and clone size were taken over from that table, and D and trimming were inferred from the DNA. In the table there are some 220,000 clones, 65% to 90% of which are singletons. This CDR3 spans 21 amino acids. In germline, CDR1 is SGHDN, CDR2 FVKESK. The ends lost 1 base at V and 0 bases at J; junction bases unmatched: 10. This entry is derived from a study of blood T cell repertoires in COVID-19. As for the study in general: Acute and convalescent COVID-19 specimens originated in the United States, Italy and Spain.

The sequence derives from a man over 45 with COVID-19, enrolled during active disease. The chain uses TRBV14 and TRBJ2-4; 15 nucleotides agree with TRBD2. Sample: peripheral blood. CDR3: CASSQGDWTSGGALAKNIQYF. The DNA for the CDR3 is TGTGCCAGCAGCCAAGGAGATTGGACTAGCGGGGGGGCCCTAGCCAAAAACATTCAGTACTTC.